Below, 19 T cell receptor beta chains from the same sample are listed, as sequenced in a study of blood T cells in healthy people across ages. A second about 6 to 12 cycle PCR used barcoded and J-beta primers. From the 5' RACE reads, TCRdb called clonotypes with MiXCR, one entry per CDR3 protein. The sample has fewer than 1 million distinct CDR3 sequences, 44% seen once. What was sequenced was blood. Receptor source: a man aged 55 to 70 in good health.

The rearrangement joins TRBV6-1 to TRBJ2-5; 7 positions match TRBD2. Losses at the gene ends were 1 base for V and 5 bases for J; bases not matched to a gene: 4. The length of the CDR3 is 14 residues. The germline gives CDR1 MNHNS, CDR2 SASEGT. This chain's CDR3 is CASSEGGGLETQYF. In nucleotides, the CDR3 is TGTGCCAGCAGTGAAGGGGGGGGTTTGGAGACCCAGTACTTC.

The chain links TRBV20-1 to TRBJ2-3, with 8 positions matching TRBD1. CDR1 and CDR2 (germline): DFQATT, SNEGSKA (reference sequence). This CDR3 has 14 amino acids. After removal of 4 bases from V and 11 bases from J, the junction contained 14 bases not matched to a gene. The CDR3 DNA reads TGCAGTGCTACCCTGAGACAGGGGAGAGTTGGGCAGTATTTT. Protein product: CSATLRQGRVGQYF.

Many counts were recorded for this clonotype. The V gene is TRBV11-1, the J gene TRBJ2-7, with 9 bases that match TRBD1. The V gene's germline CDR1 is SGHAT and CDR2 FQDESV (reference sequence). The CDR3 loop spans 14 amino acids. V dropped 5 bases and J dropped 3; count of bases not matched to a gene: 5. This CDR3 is CASSNRDRDYEQYF. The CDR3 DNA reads TGTGCCAGCAGCAACCGGGACAGGGACTACGAGCAGTACTTC.

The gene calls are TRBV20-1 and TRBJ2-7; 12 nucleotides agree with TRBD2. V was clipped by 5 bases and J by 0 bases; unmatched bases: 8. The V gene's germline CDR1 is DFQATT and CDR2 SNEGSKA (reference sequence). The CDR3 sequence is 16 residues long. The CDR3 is CSAAPWTSGDSYEQYF. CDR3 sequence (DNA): TGCAGTGCTGCGCCGTGGACTAGCGGGGACTCCTACGAGCAGTACTTC.

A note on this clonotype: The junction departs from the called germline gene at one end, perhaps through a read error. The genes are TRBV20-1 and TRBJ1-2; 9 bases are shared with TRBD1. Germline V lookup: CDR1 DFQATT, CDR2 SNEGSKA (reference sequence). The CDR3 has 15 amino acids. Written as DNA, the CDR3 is TGCGGTGCTAGAGGGCCGGGACAGGGAAGGAATGGCTACACCTTC. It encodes CGARGPGQGRNGYTF.

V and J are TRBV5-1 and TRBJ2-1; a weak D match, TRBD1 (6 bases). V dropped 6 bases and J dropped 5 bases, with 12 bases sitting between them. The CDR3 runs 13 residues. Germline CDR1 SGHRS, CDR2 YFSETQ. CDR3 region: CASTLGADNEQFF. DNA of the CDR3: TGCGCCAGCACCCTGGGGGCCGACAATGAGCAGTTCTTC.

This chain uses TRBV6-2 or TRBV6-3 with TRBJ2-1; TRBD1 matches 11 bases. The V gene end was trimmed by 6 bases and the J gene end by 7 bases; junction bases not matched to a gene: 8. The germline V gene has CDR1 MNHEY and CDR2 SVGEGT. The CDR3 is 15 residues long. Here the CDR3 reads CASRQDRGRKNEQFF. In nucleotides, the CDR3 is TGTGCCAGCAGGCAGGACAGGGGGCGCAAGAATGAGCAGTTCTTC.

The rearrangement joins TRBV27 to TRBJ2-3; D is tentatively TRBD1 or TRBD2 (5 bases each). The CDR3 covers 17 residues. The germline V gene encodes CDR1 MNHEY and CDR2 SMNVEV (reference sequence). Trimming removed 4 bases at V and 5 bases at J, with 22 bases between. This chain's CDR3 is CASSSPLRRGVKDTQYF. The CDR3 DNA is TGTGCCAGCAGTTCCCCGCTCCGGCGAGGGGTGAAAGATACGCAGTATTTT.

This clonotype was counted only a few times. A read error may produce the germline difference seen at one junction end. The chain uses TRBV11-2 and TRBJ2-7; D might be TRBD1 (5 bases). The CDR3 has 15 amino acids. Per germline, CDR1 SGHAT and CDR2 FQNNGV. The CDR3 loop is CTSSFGAVTSYEQYF. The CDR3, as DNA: TGTACCAGCAGCTTTGGGGCAGTCACCTCCTACGAGCAGTACTTC.

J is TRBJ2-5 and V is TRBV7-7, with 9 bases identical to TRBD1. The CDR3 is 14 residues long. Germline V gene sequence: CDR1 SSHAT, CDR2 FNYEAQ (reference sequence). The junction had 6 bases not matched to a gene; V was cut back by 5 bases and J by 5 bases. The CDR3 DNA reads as TGTGCCAGCAGCGTGGGGACAGGGACGGAGACCCAGTACTTC. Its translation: CASSVGTGTETQYF. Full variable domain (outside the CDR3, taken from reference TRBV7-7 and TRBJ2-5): GAGVSQSPRYKVTKRGQDVTLRCDPISSHATLYWYQQALGQGPEFLTYFNYEAQPDKSGLPSDRFSAERPEGSISTLTIQRTEQRDSAMYRCASSVGTGTETQYFGPGTRLLVL.

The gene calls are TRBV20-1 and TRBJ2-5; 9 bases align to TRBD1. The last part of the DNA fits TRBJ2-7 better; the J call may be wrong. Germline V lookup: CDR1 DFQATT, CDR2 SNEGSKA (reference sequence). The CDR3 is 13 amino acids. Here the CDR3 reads CSASGDRAYEQYF. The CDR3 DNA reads TGCAGTGCTAGTGGGGACAGGGCCTACGAGCAGTACTTC.

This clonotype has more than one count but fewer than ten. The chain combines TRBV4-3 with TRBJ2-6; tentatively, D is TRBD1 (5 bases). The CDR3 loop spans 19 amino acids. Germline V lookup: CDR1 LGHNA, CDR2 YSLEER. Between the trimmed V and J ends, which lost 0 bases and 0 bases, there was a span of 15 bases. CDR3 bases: TGCGCCAGCAGCCAAGATTTAGCAGGGCCCAGCTCTGGGGCCAACGTCCTGACTTTC. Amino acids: CASSQDLAGPSSGANVLTF.

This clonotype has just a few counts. CDR3 sequence reads: CASSLAAVSSSYEQYF. As DNA, the CDR3 is TGCGCCAGCAGCTTGGCGGCAGTTTCTTCTTCCTACGAGCAGTACTTC. The chain recombines TRBV5-1 with TRBJ2-7; D unresolved. CDR1 and CDR2 from the germline V gene are SGHRS and YFSETQ. V was shortened by 0 bases and J by 1 base, with 14 bases between the two germline ends. The CDR3 runs 16 residues.

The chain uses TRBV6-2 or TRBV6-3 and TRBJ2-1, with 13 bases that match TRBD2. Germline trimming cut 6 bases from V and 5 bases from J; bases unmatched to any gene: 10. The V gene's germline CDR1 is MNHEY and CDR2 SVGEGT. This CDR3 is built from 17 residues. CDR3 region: CASRRPSGLAGDNEQFF. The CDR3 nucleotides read TGTGCCAGCAGACGACCGTCAGGACTAGCGGGGGACAATGAGCAGTTCTTC.

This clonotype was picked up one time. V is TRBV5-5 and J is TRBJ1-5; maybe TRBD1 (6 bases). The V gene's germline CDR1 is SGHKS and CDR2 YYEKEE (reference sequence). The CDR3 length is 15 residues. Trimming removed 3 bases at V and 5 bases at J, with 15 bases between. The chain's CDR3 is CASSSKGGQDQPQHF. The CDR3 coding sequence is TGTGCCAGCAGCTCAAAGGGGGGGCAGGATCAGCCCCAGCATTTT.

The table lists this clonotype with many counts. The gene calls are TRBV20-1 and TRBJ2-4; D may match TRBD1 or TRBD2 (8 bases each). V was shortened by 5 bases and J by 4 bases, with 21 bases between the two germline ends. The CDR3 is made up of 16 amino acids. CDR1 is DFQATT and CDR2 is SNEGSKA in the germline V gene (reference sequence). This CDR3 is CSAGPQGAGGKNIQYF. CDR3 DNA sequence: TGCAGTGCTGGACCGCAGGGGGCGGGGGGAAAAAACATTCAGTACTTC.

The CDR3 reads CASSIQGSANYGYTF. Here the CDR3 DNA reads TGTGCCAGCAGTATACAGGGATCGGCTAACTATGGCTACACCTTC. V usage is TRBV2 and J usage is TRBJ1-2, with TRBD1 as a possible D gene (6 bases). CDR1 SNHLY and CDR2 FYNNEI come from the germline V gene. The CDR3 runs to 15 residues. The V end lost 5 bases, the J end lost 0 bases, and 13 bases lay between the germline ends.

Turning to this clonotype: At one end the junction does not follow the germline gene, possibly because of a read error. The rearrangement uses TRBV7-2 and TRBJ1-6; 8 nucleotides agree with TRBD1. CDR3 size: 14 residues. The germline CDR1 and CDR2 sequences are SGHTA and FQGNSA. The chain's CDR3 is CANSLGQGYSPLHF. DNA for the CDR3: TGTGCCAACAGCTTAGGACAGGGTTACTCACCCCTCCACTTT.

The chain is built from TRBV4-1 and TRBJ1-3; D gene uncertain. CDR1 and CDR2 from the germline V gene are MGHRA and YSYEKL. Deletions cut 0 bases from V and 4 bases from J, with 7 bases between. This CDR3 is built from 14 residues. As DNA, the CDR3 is TGCGCCAGCAGCCAAGATAGGGCAGGAAACACCATATATTTT. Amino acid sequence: CASSQDRAGNTIYF.